The rows below give T cell receptor beta chains drawn from one sample of a study of patients and donors after allogeneic stem cell transplantation. TCRdb re-called the RT-PCR reads through MiXCR, storing one row per CDR3 protein. Here the sample spans about 230,000 distinct CDR3 sequences, around 14% being singletons. Sequences were obtained from blood, either unsorted or a sorted T cell fraction (not recorded which). The receptors here all came from a human donor who was either an allogeneic HSCT recipient or a stem cell or donor lymphocyte infusion donor (not recorded which). It is not recorded whose cells these are; they may come from a transplant donor. Each CDR3 is given with its conserved first and last residue. The order of the fields is clone size, V gene, J gene, D gene, CDR3 protein, CDR3 DNA. A D gene is named only where the DNA matches it firmly. Part of the rows lack a size; the others show once, few, many or a class for expanded clones.

clone size: few
V gene: TRBV10-3
J gene: TRBJ2-3
D gene: -
CDR3 protein: CAISESKGQGPDTQYF
CDR3 DNA: TGTGCCATCAGTGAGTCGAAAGGGCAGGGTCCAGATACGCAGTATTTT

clone size: few
V gene: TRBV30
J gene: TRBJ2-3
D gene: -
CDR3 protein: CAWSTGGDTDTQYF
CDR3 DNA: TGTGCCTGGAGTACGGGCGGGGACACAGATACGCAGTATTTT

clone size: few
V gene: TRBV4-2
J gene: TRBJ2-6
D gene: -
CDR3 protein: CASSQDLTGGTGSGANVLTF
CDR3 DNA: TGTGCCAGCAGCCAAGATTTAACGGGGGGCACAGGCTCTGGGGCCAACGTCCTGACTTTC

clone size: many
V gene: TRBV10-3
J gene: TRBJ2-6
D gene: -
CDR3 protein: CAISDSGSGANVLTF
CDR3 DNA: TGTGCCATCAGTGATAGTGGTTCCGGGGCCAACGTCCTGACTTTC

clone size: -
V gene: TRBV6-2/TRBV6-3
J gene: TRBJ2-5
D gene: -
CDR3 protein: CASSDPVGAYETQYF
CDR3 DNA: TGTGCCAGCAGTGACCCGGTTGGGGCCTACGAGACCCAGTACTTC

clone size: few
V gene: TRBV6-1
J gene: TRBJ2-2
D gene: -
CDR3 protein: CASSYTLSRGTGELFF
CDR3 DNA: TGTGCCAGCAGCTATACGCTTTCTAGGGGAACCGGGGAGCTGTTTTTT

clone size: many
V gene: TRBV20-1
J gene: TRBJ1-5
D gene: TRBD1
CDR3 protein: CSAGGQGGQPQHF
CDR3 DNA: TGCAGTGCAGGGGGACAGGGGGGACAGCCCCAGCATTTT

clone size: -
V gene: TRBV2
J gene: TRBJ1-1
D gene: -
CDR3 protein: CASTKEYGTEAFF
CDR3 DNA: TGTGCCAGCACGAAGGAGTACGGCACTGAAGCTTTCTTT

clone size: -
V gene: TRBV7-6
J gene: TRBJ2-3
D gene: TRBD1
CDR3 protein: CASSLGTGLLSTDTQYF
CDR3 DNA: TGTGCCAGCAGCTTGGGGACAGGGTTACTAAGCACAGATACGCAGTATTTT

clone size: few
V gene: TRBV27
J gene: TRBJ1-2
D gene: -
CDR3 protein: CASTLRGGTGGYTF
CDR3 DNA: TGTGCCAGCACCCTAAGGGGGGGAACGGGTGGCTACACCTTC

clone size: -
V gene: TRBV4-3
J gene: TRBJ2-2
D gene: TRBD2
CDR3 protein: CASSSRKFSGGVSNTGELFF
CDR3 DNA: TGCGCCAGCAGCTCGCGGAAGTTTAGCGGGGGGGTTTCGAACACCGGGGAGCTGTTTTTT

clone size: -
V gene: TRBV19
J gene: TRBJ2-3
D gene: -
CDR3 protein: CASSATRQDTQYF
CDR3 DNA: TGTGCCAGTAGTGCTACTAGGCAAGATACGCAGTATTTT

clone size: many
V gene: TRBV2
J gene: TRBJ2-1
D gene: -
CDR3 protein: CASRTGTKGGFF
CDR3 DNA: TGTGCCAGCAGGACCGGGACCAAGGGGGGGTTCTTC

clone size: many
V gene: TRBV6-2/TRBV6-3
J gene: TRBJ2-1
D gene: -
CDR3 protein: CASSSIRGGEQFF
CDR3 DNA: TGTGCCAGCAGTTCAATAAGGGGGGGTGAGCAGTTCTTC

clone size: few
V gene: TRBV9
J gene: TRBJ2-1
D gene: -
CDR3 protein: CASSGRGSYNEQFF
CDR3 DNA: TGTGCCAGCAGCGGGCGAGGCTCCTACAATGAGCAGTTCTTC

clone size: many
V gene: TRBV25-1
J gene: TRBJ2-2
D gene: -
CDR3 protein: CASSESGRSAGELFF
CDR3 DNA: TGTGCCAGCAGTGAATCTGGCAGGAGCGCCGGGGAGCTGTTTTTT

clone size: many
V gene: TRBV5-1
J gene: TRBJ1-2
D gene: -
CDR3 protein: CASSSDGNNYGYTF
CDR3 DNA: TGCGCCAGCAGCTCGGACGGCAATAACTATGGCTACACCTTC

clone size: few
V gene: TRBV20-1
J gene: TRBJ2-1
D gene: TRBD1
CDR3 protein: CSAGQGPNEQFF
CDR3 DNA: TGCAGTGCTGGACAGGGTCCCAATGAGCAGTTCTTC

clone size: -
V gene: TRBV6-1
J gene: TRBJ2-1
D gene: TRBD2
CDR3 protein: CASRIAGGRSNEQFF
CDR3 DNA: TGTGCCAGCAGAATCGCGGGGGGGCGAAGTAATGAGCAGTTCTTC

clone size: few
V gene: TRBV29-1
J gene: TRBJ1-4
D gene: TRBD1
CDR3 protein: CSVGTANNEKLFF
CDR3 DNA: TGCAGCGTCGGGACAGCTAATAATGAAAAACTGTTTTTT

clone size: few
V gene: TRBV2
J gene: TRBJ1-3
D gene: -
CDR3 protein: CASSESASGWGNTIYF
CDR3 DNA: TGTGCCAGCAGTGAATCGGCGTCGGGTTGGGGAAACACCATATATTTT

clone size: -
V gene: TRBV12-3/TRBV12-4
J gene: TRBJ1-3
D gene: -
CDR3 protein: CASSSPHLISGNTIYF
CDR3 DNA: TGTGCCAGCAGTTCGCCCCACTTGATCTCTGGAAACACCATATATTTT

clone size: -
V gene: TRBV19
J gene: TRBJ1-1
D gene: -
CDR3 protein: CASSMVLNTEAFF
CDR3 DNA: TGTGCCAGTAGTATGGTCTTGAACACTGAAGCTTTCTTT

clone size: -
V gene: TRBV7-2
J gene: TRBJ2-7
D gene: -
CDR3 protein: CASSLQRSYEQYF
CDR3 DNA: TGTGCCAGCAGCTTACAGCGGTCCTACGAGCAGTACTTC

clone size: many
V gene: TRBV2
J gene: TRBJ2-5
D gene: TRBD2
CDR3 protein: CASSEHSGRGISGETQYF
CDR3 DNA: TGTGCCAGCAGTGAACATTCTGGGCGGGGGATTTCAGGAGAGACCCAGTACTTC

clone size: few
V gene: TRBV29-1
J gene: TRBJ2-4
D gene: TRBD2
CDR3 protein: CSVEDASPSGAKNIQYF
CDR3 DNA: TGCAGCGTTGAAGATGCATCCCCTAGCGGAGCCAAAAACATTCAGTACTTC